Listed below are T cell receptor beta chains from one sample, sequenced in a study of fetal regulatory T cell absence and autoimmunity. Profiling relied on immunoSEQ multiplex PCR, and the TCRdb table lists in-frame clones only, not all of them. The sample has about 95,000 clones; less than 80% are singletons. The sequenced material came from pancreas tissue. These receptors were taken from a male donor with IPEX syndrome. CDR3s include the opening cysteine and the closing phenylalanine or tryptophan. A D gene is named only where the DNA matches it firmly. Not all rows give a size; the values are once, few, many and, for expanded clones, a class.

CDR3,DNA,V,J,size,D
CASSLDRGATYEQYF,TGTGCCAGCAGCTTAGACCGGGGGGCCACCTACGAGCAGTACTTC,TRBV7-2,TRBJ2-7,NA,NA
CASSLEWGTGELFF,TGTGCCAGCAGCTTAGAGTGGGGGACCGGGGAGCTGTTTTTT,TRBV7-6,TRBJ2-2,NA,NA
CAWSPGTGQGYTF,TGTGCCTGGAGTCCGGGGACAGGGCAGGGCTACACCTTC,TRBV30,TRBJ1-2,NA,TRBD1
CASSDSSRQPPDGYTF,TGTGCCAGCAGTGACAGTTCCAGACAGCCGCCTGATGGCTACACCTTC,TRBV6-4,TRBJ1-2,NA,NA
CASSVGLAGAPRYF,TGTGCCAGCAGCGTAGGGTTAGCGGGGGCCCCGCGGTATTTT,TRBV9,TRBJ2-3,NA,TRBD2
CASSLVGDRAYEQYF,TGTGCCAGCAGCTTAGTAGGGGACAGGGCCTACGAGCAGTACTTC,TRBV7-2,TRBJ2-7,NA,TRBD1
CASSAGGRPSYNEQFF,TGTGCCAGCAGCGCCGGGGGCAGGCCTTCCTACAATGAGCAGTTCTTC,TRBV5-4,TRBJ2-1,NA,NA
CASRIGDRNTEAFF,TGTGCCAGCAGAATTGGGGACAGAAACACTGAAGCTTTCTTT,TRBV27,TRBJ1-1,NA,TRBD1
CASSPPSTDTQYF,TGTGCCAGCAGCCCCCCGAGCACAGATACGCAGTATTTT,TRBV9,TRBJ2-3,NA,NA
CASSYSLRGYYGYTF,TGTGCCAGCAGTTACTCGCTCCGCGGATACTATGGCTACACCTTC,TRBV6-5,TRBJ1-2,NA,NA
CAISESRQGNTIYF,TGTGCCATCAGTGAGTCTCGCCAGGGAAACACCATATATTTT,TRBV10-3,TRBJ1-3,NA,NA
CASSQWRGGTEAFF,TGCGCCAGCAGCCAATGGAGGGGGGGCACTGAAGCTTTCTTT,TRBV4-1,TRBJ1-1,NA,NA
CASSFGTSTDTQYF,TGTGCCAGCAGCTTTGGGACTAGCACAGATACGCAGTATTTT,TRBV7-9,TRBJ2-3,few,NA
CASSGTSGRAYNEQFF,TGTGCCAGCAGTGGGACTAGCGGGAGGGCCTACAATGAGCAGTTCTTC,TRBV27,TRBJ2-1,NA,TRBD2
CASSYTGGSYEQYF,TGTGCCAGCAGTTATACAGGGGGCTCCTACGAGCAGTACTTC,TRBV6-5,TRBJ2-7,NA,TRBD1
CASSAGFNQPQHF,TGCGCCAGCAGTGCCGGATTCAATCAGCCCCAGCATTTT,TRBV10-1,TRBJ1-5,NA,NA
CASSQDSDNEQFF,TGCGCCAGCAGCCAAGATAGTGATAATGAGCAGTTCTTC,TRBV4-1,TRBJ2-1,few,NA
CASSIQGAVSNSPLHF,TGTGCCAGCAGCATCCAGGGGGCGGTTAGTAATTCACCCCTCCACTTT,TRBV5-5,TRBJ1-6,once,TRBD1
CASTRQGDGIYGYTF,TGTGCCAGCACTAGACAGGGAGATGGGATCTATGGCTACACCTTC,TRBV9,TRBJ1-2,NA,TRBD1
CARGNTNYGYTF,TGTGCCAGGGGCAATACTAACTATGGCTACACCTTC,TRBV2,TRBJ1-2,NA,NA
CASSLRRGGYEQYF,TGTGCCAGCAGTTTACGCAGGGGCGGCTACGAGCAGTACTTC,TRBV27,TRBJ2-7,few,NA
CASSFLAGPDNEQFF,NA,TRBV27,TRBJ2-1,NA,NA
CSVEDATLNTEAFF,TGCAGCGTTGAAGATGCGACGTTAAACACTGAAGCTTTCTTT,TRBV29-1,TRBJ1-1,NA,NA
CASSSGTGGSPLHF,TGTGCCAGCAGCTCCGGGACAGGGGGGTCACCCCTCCACTTT,TRBV7-9,TRBJ1-6,NA,TRBD1
CASSLWTRAGRDEQFF,TGTGCCAGCAGCTTATGGACTCGAGCGGGGAGGGATGAGCAGTTCTTC,TRBV9,TRBJ2-1,NA,TRBD2
CASSPRDIAYEQYF,TGCGCCAGCAGCCCGCGGGACATCGCCTACGAGCAGTACTTC,TRBV4-1,TRBJ2-7,NA,NA
CASTRQISYNEQFF,TGTGCCAGCACAAGACAGATCTCCTACAATGAGCAGTTCTTC,TRBV5-5,TRBJ2-1,NA,NA
CASSPRTSGSRNEQFF,TGTGCCAGCAGCCCTCGGACTAGCGGGAGTCGCAATGAGCAGTTCTTC,TRBV21-1,TRBJ2-1,NA,NA
CASSFGTSGTDTQYF,TGTGCCAGCAGCTTCGGGACTAGCGGCACAGATACGCAGTATTTT,TRBV5-6,TRBJ2-3,NA,TRBD2
CASSLSWDRDEQFF,TGTGCCAGCAGCTTATCCTGGGACAGGGATGAGCAGTTCTTC,TRBV7-9,TRBJ2-1,NA,TRBD1
CASANYGYTF,TGTGCCAGCGCTAACTATGGCTACACCTTC,TRBV6-6,TRBJ1-2,NA,NA
CASSQSGGGYEQYF,TGCGCCAGCAGCCAAAGCGGGGGGGGGTACGAGCAGTACTTC,TRBV4-3,TRBJ2-7,NA,TRBD2
CASSLDSPMGYTF,TGCGCCAGCAGCTTGGACAGCCCTATGGGCTACACCTTC,TRBV5-1,TRBJ1-2,NA,NA
CASSPLAGGQYF,TGTGCCAGCTCGCCGTTAGCTGGAGGGCAGTATTTT,TRBV27,TRBJ2-3,NA,NA